One and the same sample provided the 19 T cell receptor beta chains below, sequenced in a study of cytomegalovirus exposure and HLA in healthy donors. The PCR contained 60 Vbeta and 13 Jbeta primers. Some clones are missing from TCRdb's copy, which holds only in-frame ones; the method was immunoSEQ multiplex PCR. The table has 110,000 to 150,000 clones, 76% seen once. The material sequenced was PBMCs. All receptors derive from a woman aged 40 to 50 in good health and CMV-seronegative.

A word on this clone: At one of its ends the junction is not consistent with the germline gene, which may arise from a read error. The chain links TRBV7-2 to TRBJ1-2; D is ambiguous. This CDR3 is 11 amino acids long. Germline values: CDR1 SGHTA, CDR2 FQGNSA. CDR3 protein: CASSPQQDLYF. DNA for the CDR3: TGTGCCAGCAGCCCCCAGCAGGACTTATACTTC. The full variable domain, rest sourced from reference TRBV7-2 and TRBJ1-2, is GAGVSQSPSNKVTEKGKDVELRCDPISGHTALYWYRQSLGQGLEFLIYFQGNSAPDKSGLPSDRFSAERTGGSVSTLTIQRTQQEDSAVYLCASSPQQDLYFGSGTRLTVV.

CDR3 in amino acids: CASSLLGVLSGELFF. CDR3 DNA sequence: TGTGCCAGCAGCTTGCTGGGAGTATTATCCGGGGAGCTGTTTTTT. The rearrangement joins TRBV5-8 to TRBJ2-2; D might be TRBD2 (5 bases). The CDR3 extends over 15 amino acids. The germline gives CDR1 SGHTS, CDR2 YDEGEE. With 1 base removed from V and 6 bases from J, the gap between germline ends came to 13 bases.

The V gene is TRBV7-2, the J gene TRBJ2-1; maybe TRBD2 (6 bases). Germline V gene lookup returns CDR1 SGHTA and CDR2 FQGNSA. This CDR3 is 13 amino acids long. Trimming pared 5 bases from V and 7 bases from J, leaving 12 bases between. The CDR3 reads CASSLAGWNEQFF. Written as DNA, the CDR3 is TGTGCCAGCAGCCTTGCGGGGTGGAATGAGCAGTTCTTC.

The chain employs TRBV12-5 and TRBJ1-5, with D possibly matching TRBD1 (5 bases). The germline gives CDR1 LGHNT, CDR2 FRNRAP. This CDR3 contains 16 residues. V was shortened by 1 base and J by 1 base, with 11 bases between the two germline ends. The CDR3 region is CASGLGRVTSNQPQHF. CDR3 in DNA: TGTGCTAGTGGTTTGGGCAGGGTGACGAGCAATCAGCCCCAGCATTTT. Drawing the rest from reference TRBV12-5 and TRBJ1-5, the complete variable domain is DARVTQTPRHKVTEMGQEVTMRCQPILGHNTVFWYRQTMMQGLELLAYFRNRAPLDDSGMPKDRFSAEMPDATLATLKIQPSEPRDSAVYFCASGLGRVTSNQPQHFGDGTRLSIL.

This chain joins TRBV5-1 and TRBJ2-5, with TRBD2 matching over 13 bases. Looked up from germline, CDR1 is SGHRS and CDR2 is YFSETQ. This CDR3 spans 16 amino acids. After removal of 4 bases from V and 5 bases from J, the junction contained 8 bases not matched to a gene. The CDR3 spells CASSGGGTSGIETQYF. CDR3 bases: TGCGCCAGCAGCGGGGGGGGGACTAGCGGGATCGAGACCCAGTACTTC. The full variable domain, with the rest looked up from reference TRBV5-1 and TRBJ2-5, is KAGVTQTPRYLIKTRGQQVTLSCSPISGHRSVSWYQQTPGQGLQFLFEYFSETQRNKGNFPGRFSGRQFSNSRSEMNVSTLELGDSALYLCASSGGGTSGIETQYFGPGTRLLVL.

The V and J genes are TRBV7-9 and TRBJ1-1, with unresolved D. The CDR3 is 11 amino acids. The ends were cut back, 5 bases at V and 4 bases at J, with 5 bases in the middle. Looked up from germline, CDR1 is SEHNR and CDR2 is FQNEAQ (reference sequence). The CDR3: CASSLITEAFF. The CDR3 DNA is TGTGCCAGCAGCCTAATCACTGAAGCTTTCTTT.

The chain employs TRBV6-5 and TRBJ1-2; D might be TRBD1 (5 bases). The CDR3 is 15 amino acids. Trimming stripped 2 bases from V and 5 bases from J, with 15 bases between. The germline V gene has CDR1 MNHEY and CDR2 SVGAGI. CDR3 nucleotides: TGTGCCAGCAGTTACCCGCCCGGAGGGGAGTATGGCTACACCTTC. Translated: CASSYPPGGEYGYTF.

The rearrangement uses TRBV19 and TRBJ2-3; D unclear. This CDR3 is built from 12 residues. Trimming took off 3 bases at V and 4 bases at J, with 5 bases between the two ends. The germline gives CDR1 LNHDA, CDR2 SQIVND (reference sequence). Here the CDR3 DNA reads TGTGCCAGTAGTATTATCCCAGATACGCAGTATTTT. It is translated as CASSIIPDTQYF.

The rearrangement links TRBV18 to TRBJ2-5, with D possibly matching TRBD2 (5 bases). The J call may be in error: the DNA end matches TRBJ2-7 better. This CDR3 contains 16 residues. Germline CDR1 reads KGHSH; CDR2 reads LQKENI. The CDR3 loop is CASSPPPGESRYEQYF. CDR3 nucleotide sequence: TGTGCCAGCTCACCACCCCCCGGGGAAAGCCGATACGAGCAGTACTTC.

The chain joins TRBV30 to TRBJ1-5, with D possibly being TRBD1 (5 bases). The germline V and J ends were trimmed by 1 base and 4 bases, with 11 bases remaining between them. The CDR3 has 14 residues. CDR1 is GTSNPN, CDR2 SVGIG, per germline (reference sequence). In nucleotides, the CDR3 is TGTGCCTGGAGTGCAGCAGGGCGGAATCAGCCCCAGCATTTT. This sequence encodes CAWSAAGRNQPQHF.

This sequence joins TRBV18 and TRBJ2-1, with 13 bases aligning to TRBD2. The V gene end was trimmed by 2 bases and the J gene end by 7 bases; junction bases not matched to a gene: 14. This CDR3 region has 19 residues. Per germline, CDR1 KGHSH and CDR2 LQKENI. In DNA, the CDR3 is TGTGCCAGCTCACCAGATCAACTAGCGGGAGGGCTCTCATTTAATGAGCAGTTCTTC. Protein: CASSPDQLAGGLSFNEQFF.

The rearrangement links TRBV18 to TRBJ1-5, with TRBD1 identical over 8 bases. Trimming removed 4 bases from V and 4 bases from J; junction bases left unmatched: 9. CDR1 KGHSH and CDR2 LQKENI come from the germline V gene. The CDR3 covers 16 residues. The CDR3 DNA is TGTGCCAGCTCACACGGGACAGGAAGGTTGAATCAGCCCCAGCATTTT. Its protein is CASSHGTGRLNQPQHF. The entire variable domain, with the rest obtained from reference TRBV18 and TRBJ1-5, is as follows: NAGVMQNPRHLVRRRGQEARLRCSPMKGHSHVYWYRQLPEEGLKFMVYLQKENIIDESGMPKERFSAEFPKEGPSILRIQQVVRGDSAAYFCASSHGTGRLNQPQHFGDGTRLSIL.

The table lists this clone with a count of one. V and J are TRBV11-2 and TRBJ1-2; weak D call: TRBD1 (6 bases). Germline values: CDR1 SGHAT, CDR2 FQNNGV. Trimming stripped 4 bases from V and 3 bases from J, with 12 bases between. CDR3 length: 14 amino acids. The CDR3 sequence is CASSSLQGYYGYTF. CDR3 sequence (DNA): TGTGCCAGCAGCTCATTACAGGGCTACTATGGCTACACCTTC.

This chain connects TRBV28 to TRBJ2-3, with D perhaps TRBD2 (7 bases). V lost 2 bases, J lost 5 bases, and 14 bases lay in between. This CDR3 has 15 residues. Germline CDR1 MDHEN, CDR2 SYDVKM. This CDR3 reads CASSLGGGRGDTQYF. For the CDR3, the DNA is TGTGCCAGCAGTTTAGGCGGGGGCCGGGGAGATACGCAGTATTTT.

V is TRBV25-1 and J is TRBJ1-2; 7 nucleotides agree with TRBD1. Germline trimming cut 3 bases from V and 8 bases from J; bases unmatched to any gene: 6. This CDR3 is 13 amino acids long. In germline, CDR1 is MGHDK, CDR2 SYGVNS. Here the CDR3 DNA reads TGTGCCAGCAGTGACGCCGACAGGGAGGGCTACACCTTC. Protein sequence: CASSDADREGYTF.

The rearrangement joins TRBV4-1 to TRBJ2-7; D possibly corresponds to TRBD1 (5 bases). The ends were cut back, 1 base at V and 2 bases at J, with 12 bases in the middle. The CDR3 contains 15 residues. The germline CDR1 and CDR2 sequences are MGHRA and YSYEKL. The CDR3 nucleotides are TGCGCCAGCAGCCAAGTTTGGACGGACACCTACGAGCAGTACTTC. Amino acids: CASSQVWTDTYEQYF.

The V and J genes are TRBV13 and TRBJ1-4; a weak D match, TRBD1 (6 bases). From germline, CDR1 is PRHDT and CDR2 FYEKMQ (reference sequence). The V end lost 4 bases, the J end lost 3 bases, and 12 bases lay between the germline ends. The CDR3 spans 15 residues. The CDR3 DNA reads as TGTGCCAGCAGCTACGGACAGAGTCCTAATGAAAAACTGTTTTTT. Translation gives CASSYGQSPNEKLFF. Variable domain in full (rest from reference TRBV13 and TRBJ1-4): AAGVIQSPRHLIKEKRETATLKCYPIPRHDTVYWYQQGPGQDPQFLISFYEKMQSDKGSIPDRFSAQQFSDYHSELNMSSLELGDSALYFCASSYGQSPNEKLFFGSGTQLSVL.

This clone was observed a handful of times. The CDR3 nucleotides read TGCGCCAGCAGCCAAGATTTGGGCCTTCTCGACACCATATATTTT. Residues: CASSQDLGLLDTIYF. This chain uses TRBV4-1 with TRBJ1-3; D is uncertain. V was clipped by 0 bases and J by 8 bases, with 14 bases between them. The CDR3 contains 15 residues. Germline CDR1 and CDR2: MGHRA and YSYEKL.

This chain connects TRBV12-5 to TRBJ2-2, with D possibly TRBD1 on 5 matching bases. V was trimmed by 3 bases and J by 1 base, leaving 9 bases between them. The CDR3 extends over 15 amino acids. Germline-derived CDR1 and CDR2 are LGHNT and FRNRAP. In DNA form, the CDR3 reads TGTGCTAGTGGTTTAGACCAGGGGAACACCGGGGAGCTGTTTTTT. Its translation: CASGLDQGNTGELFF.